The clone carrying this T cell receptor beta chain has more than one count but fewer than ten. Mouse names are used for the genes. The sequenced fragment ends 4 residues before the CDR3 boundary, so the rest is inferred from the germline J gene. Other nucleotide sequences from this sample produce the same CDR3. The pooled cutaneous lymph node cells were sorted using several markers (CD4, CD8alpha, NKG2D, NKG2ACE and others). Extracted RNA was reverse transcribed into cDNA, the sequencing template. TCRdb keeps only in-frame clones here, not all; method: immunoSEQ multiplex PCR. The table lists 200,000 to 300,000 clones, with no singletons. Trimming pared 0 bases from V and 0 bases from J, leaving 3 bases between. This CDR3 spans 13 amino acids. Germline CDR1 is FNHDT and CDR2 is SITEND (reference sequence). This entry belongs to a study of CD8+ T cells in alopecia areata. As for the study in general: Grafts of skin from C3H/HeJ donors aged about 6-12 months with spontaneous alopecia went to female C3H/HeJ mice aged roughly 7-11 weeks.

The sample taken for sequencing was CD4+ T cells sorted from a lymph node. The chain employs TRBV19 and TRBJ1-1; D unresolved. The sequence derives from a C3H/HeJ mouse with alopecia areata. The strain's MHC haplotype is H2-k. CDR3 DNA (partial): TGTGCCAGCAGTATAGTGGCAAACACA. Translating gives CASSIVANT. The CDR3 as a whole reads CASSIVANTEVFF.